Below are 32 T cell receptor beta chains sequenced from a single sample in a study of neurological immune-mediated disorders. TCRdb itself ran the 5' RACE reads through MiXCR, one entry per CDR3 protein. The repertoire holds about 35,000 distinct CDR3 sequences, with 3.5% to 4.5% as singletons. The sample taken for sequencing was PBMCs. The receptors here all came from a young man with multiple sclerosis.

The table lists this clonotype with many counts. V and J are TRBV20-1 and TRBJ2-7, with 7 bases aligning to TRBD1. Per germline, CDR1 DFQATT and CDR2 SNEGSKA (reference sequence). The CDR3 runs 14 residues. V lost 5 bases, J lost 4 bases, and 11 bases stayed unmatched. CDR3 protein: CSAYRQGDIYEQYF. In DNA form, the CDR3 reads TGCAGTGCTTATAGACAGGGTGATATATACGAGCAGTACTTC.

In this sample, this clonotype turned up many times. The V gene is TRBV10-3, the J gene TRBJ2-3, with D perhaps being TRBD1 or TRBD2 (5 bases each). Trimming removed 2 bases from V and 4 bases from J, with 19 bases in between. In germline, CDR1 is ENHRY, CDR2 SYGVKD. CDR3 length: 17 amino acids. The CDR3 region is CAISEPTLVGDADTQYF. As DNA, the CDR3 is TGTGCCATCAGTGAGCCTACGTTGGTAGGGGACGCAGATACGCAGTATTTT.

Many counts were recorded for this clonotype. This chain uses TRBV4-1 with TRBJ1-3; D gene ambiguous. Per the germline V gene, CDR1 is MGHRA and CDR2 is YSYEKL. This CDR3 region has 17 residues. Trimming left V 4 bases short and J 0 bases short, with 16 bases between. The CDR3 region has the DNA TGCGCCAGCAGCCGCCAAGGACTGATCCTCTCTGGAAACACCATATATTTT. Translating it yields CASSRQGLILSGNTIYF.

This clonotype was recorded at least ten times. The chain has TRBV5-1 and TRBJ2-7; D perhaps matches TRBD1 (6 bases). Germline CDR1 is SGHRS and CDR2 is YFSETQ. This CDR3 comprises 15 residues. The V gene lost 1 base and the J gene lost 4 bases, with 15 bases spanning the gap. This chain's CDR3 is CASSLRWDILYEQYF. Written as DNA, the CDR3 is TGCGCCAGCAGCTTGCGATGGGACATCCTTTACGAGCAGTACTTC. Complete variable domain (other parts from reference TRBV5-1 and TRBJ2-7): KAGVTQTPRYLIKTRGQQVTLSCSPISGHRSVSWYQQTPGQGLQFLFEYFSETQRNKGNFPGRFSGRQFSNSRSEMNVSTLELGDSALYLCASSLRWDILYEQYFGPGTRLTVT.

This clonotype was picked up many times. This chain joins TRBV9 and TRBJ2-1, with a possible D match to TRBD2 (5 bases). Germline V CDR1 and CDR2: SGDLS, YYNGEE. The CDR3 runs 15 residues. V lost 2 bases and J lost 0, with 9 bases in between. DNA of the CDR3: TGTGCCAGCAGCGTTGAGGACTCCTCCTACAATGAGCAGTTCTTC. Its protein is CASSVEDSSYNEQFF.

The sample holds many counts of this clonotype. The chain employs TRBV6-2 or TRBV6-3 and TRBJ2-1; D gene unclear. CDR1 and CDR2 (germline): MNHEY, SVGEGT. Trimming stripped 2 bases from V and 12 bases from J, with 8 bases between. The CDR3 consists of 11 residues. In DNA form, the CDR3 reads TGTGCCAGCAGTTACACATTGTCGCAGTTCTTC. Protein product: CASSYTLSQFF.

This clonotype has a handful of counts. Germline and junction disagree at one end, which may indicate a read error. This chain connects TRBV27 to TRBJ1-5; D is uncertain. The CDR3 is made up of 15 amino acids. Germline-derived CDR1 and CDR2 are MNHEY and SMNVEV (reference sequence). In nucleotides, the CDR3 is TGTGCCAGCAGTTCCAGATGGGGAGAGGATCAGCCCCAGAATTTT. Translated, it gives CASSSRWGEDQPQNF.

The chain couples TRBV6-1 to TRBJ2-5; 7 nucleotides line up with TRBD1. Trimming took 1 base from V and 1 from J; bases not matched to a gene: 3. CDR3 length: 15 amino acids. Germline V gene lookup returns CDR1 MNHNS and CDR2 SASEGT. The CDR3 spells CASSEGAGGQETQYF. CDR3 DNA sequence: TGTGCCAGCAGTGAAGGGGCAGGGGGCCAAGAGACCCAGTACTTC.

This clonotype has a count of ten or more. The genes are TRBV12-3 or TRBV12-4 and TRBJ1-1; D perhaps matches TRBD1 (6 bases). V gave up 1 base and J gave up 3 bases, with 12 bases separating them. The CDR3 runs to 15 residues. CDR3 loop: CASSLGQARDTEAFF. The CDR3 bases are TGTGCCAGCAGTTTAGGACAGGCTAGGGACACTGAAGCTTTCTTT.

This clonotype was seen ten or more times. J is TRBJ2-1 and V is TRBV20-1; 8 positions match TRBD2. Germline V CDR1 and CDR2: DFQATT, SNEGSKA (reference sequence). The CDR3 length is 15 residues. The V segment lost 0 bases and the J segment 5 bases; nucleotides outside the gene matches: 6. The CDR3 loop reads CSARDAGLDNNEQFF. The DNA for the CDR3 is TGCAGTGCTAGAGACGCGGGACTAGATAACAATGAGCAGTTCTTC.

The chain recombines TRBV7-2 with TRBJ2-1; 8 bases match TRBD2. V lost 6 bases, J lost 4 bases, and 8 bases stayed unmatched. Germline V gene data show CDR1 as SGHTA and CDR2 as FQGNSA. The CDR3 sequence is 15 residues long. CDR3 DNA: TGTGCCAGCAGGATAGCGGGGAGCCCTTACAATGAGCAGTTCTTC. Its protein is CASRIAGSPYNEQFF.

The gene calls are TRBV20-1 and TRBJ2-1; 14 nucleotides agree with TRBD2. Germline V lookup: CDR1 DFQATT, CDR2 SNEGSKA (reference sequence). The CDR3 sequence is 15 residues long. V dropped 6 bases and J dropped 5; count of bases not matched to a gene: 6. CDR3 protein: CSAATTSGGDNEQFF. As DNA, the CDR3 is TGCAGTGCCGCTACGACTAGCGGGGGGGACAATGAGCAGTTCTTC.

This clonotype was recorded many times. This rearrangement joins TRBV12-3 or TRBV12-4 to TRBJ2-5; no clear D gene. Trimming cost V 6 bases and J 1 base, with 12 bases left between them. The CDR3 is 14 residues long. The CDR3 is CASSLPESQETQYF. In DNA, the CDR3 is TGTGCCAGCAGCCTTCCGGAATCCCAAGAGACCCAGTACTTC.

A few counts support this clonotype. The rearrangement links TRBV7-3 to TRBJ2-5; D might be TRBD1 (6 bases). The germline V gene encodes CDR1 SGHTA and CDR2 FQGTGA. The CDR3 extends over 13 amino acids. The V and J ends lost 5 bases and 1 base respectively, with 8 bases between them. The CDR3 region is CASSRDIQETQYF. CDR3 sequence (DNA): TGTGCCAGCAGCCGGGACATCCAAGAGACCCAGTACTTC. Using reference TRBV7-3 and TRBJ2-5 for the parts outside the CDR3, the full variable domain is GAGVSQTPSNKVTEKGKYVELRCDPISGHTALYWYRQSLGQGPEFLIYFQGTGAADDSGLPNDRFFAVRPEGSVSTLKIQRTERGDSAVYLCASSRDIQETQYFGPGTRLLVL.

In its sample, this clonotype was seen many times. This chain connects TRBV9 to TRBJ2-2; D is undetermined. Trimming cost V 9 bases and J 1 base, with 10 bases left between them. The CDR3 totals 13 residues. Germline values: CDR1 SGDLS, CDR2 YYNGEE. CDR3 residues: CATSQENTGELFF. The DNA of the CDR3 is TGTGCCACGAGCCAGGAGAACACCGGGGAGCTGTTTTTT. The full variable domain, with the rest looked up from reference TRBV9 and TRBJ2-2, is DSGVTQTPKHLITATGQRVTLRCSPRSGDLSVYWYQQSLDQGLQFLIQYYNGEERAKGNILERFSAQQFPDLHSELNLSSLELGDSALYFCATSQENTGELFFGEGSRLTVL.

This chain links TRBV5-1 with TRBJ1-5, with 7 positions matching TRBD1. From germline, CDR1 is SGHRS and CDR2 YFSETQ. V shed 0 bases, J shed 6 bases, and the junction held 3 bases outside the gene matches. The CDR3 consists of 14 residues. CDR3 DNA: TGCGCCAGCAGCTTGGACAGGGGCGGTCAGCCCCAGCATTTT. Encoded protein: CASSLDRGGQPQHF. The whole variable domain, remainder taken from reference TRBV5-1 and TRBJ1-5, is KAGVTQTPRYLIKTRGQQVTLSCSPISGHRSVSWYQQTPGQGLQFLFEYFSETQRNKGNFPGRFSGRQFSNSRSEMNVSTLELGDSALYLCASSLDRGGQPQHFGDGTRLSIL.

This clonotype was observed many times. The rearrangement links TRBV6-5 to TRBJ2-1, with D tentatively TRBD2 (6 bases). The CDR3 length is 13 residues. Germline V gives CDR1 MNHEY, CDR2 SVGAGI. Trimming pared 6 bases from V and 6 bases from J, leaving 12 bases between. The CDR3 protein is CASRRGGSNEQFF. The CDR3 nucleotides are TGTGCCAGCAGACGAGGAGGGAGCAATGAGCAGTTCTTC.

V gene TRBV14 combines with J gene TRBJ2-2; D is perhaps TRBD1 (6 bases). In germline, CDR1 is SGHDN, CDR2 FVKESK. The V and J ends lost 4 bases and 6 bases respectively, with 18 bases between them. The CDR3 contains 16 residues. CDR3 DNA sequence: TGTGCCAGCAGCCTGCGACAGGCCCATAGGGCCGGGGAGCTGTTTTTT. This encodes CASSLRQAHRAGELFF.

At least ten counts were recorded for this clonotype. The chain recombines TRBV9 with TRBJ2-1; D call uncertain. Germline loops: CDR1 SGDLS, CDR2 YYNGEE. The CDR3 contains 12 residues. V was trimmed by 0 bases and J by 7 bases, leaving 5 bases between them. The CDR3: CASSVVSNEQFF. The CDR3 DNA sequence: TGTGCCAGCAGCGTAGTCAGTAATGAGCAGTTCTTC. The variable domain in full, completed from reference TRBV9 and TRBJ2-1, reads DSGVTQTPKHLITATGQRVTLRCSPRSGDLSVYWYQQSLDQGLQFLIQYYNGEERAKGNILERFSAQQFPDLHSELNLSSLELGDSALYFCASSVVSNEQFFGPGTRLTVL.

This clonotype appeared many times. CDR3 in DNA: TGCAGTGCTAGACAGGGCTACAATGAGCAGTTCTTC. This gives the protein CSARQGYNEQFF. The chain joins TRBV20-1 to TRBJ2-1; D is possibly TRBD1 (5 bases). The CDR3 extends over 12 amino acids. V was cut by 2 bases and J by 3 bases, with 5 bases left in between. Germline V CDR1 and CDR2: DFQATT, SNEGSKA (reference sequence).

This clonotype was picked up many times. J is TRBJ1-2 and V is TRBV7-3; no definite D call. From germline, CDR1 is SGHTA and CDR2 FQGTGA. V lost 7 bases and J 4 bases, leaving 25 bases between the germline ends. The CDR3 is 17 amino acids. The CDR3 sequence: CASIPKFNGRNSYGYTF. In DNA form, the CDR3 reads TGTGCCAGCATTCCGAAGTTCAACGGTCGGAACAGCTATGGCTACACCTTC.

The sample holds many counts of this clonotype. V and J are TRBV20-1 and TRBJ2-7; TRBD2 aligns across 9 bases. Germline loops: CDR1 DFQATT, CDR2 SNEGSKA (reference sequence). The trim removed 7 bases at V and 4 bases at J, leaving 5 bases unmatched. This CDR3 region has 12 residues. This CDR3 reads CSGNAGGYEQYF. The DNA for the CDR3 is TGCAGTGGCAACGCGGGGGGGTACGAGCAGTACTTC.

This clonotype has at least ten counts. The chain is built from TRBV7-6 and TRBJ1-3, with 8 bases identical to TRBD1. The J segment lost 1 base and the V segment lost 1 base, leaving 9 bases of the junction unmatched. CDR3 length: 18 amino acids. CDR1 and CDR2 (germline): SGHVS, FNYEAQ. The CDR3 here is CASSLVAGGRLSGNTIYF. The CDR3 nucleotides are TGTGCCAGCAGCTTAGTGGCAGGGGGCCGCTTATCTGGAAACACCATATATTTT.

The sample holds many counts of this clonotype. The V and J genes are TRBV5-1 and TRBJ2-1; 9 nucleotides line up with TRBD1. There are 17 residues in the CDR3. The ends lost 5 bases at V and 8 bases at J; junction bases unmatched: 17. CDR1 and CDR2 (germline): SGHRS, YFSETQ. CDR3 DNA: TGCGCCAGCAGTGATACCCGCGGGACAGGGACTTGGCATGAGCAGTTCTTC. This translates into CASSDTRGTGTWHEQFF.

The CDR3 loop reads CSASRDRRGYTF. In DNA form, the CDR3 reads TGCAGTGCTTCTCGTGACAGGCGTGGCTACACCTTC. The chain couples TRBV20-1 to TRBJ1-2, with a possible D match to TRBD1 (6 bases). CDR1 is DFQATT and CDR2 is SNEGSKA in the germline V gene (reference sequence). Trimming left V 5 bases short and J 7 bases short, with 14 bases between. The CDR3 sequence is 12 residues long.

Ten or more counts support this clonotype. CDR3 protein: CASSLTGGDGEQFF. Here the CDR3 DNA reads TGCGCCAGCAGCTTGACAGGGGGTGATGGTGAGCAGTTCTTC. The chain uses TRBV5-1 and TRBJ2-1, with 8 positions matching TRBD1. The CDR3 consists of 14 residues. The J segment lost 9 bases and the V segment lost 1 base, leaving 6 bases of the junction unmatched. Germline values: CDR1 SGHRS, CDR2 YFSETQ.

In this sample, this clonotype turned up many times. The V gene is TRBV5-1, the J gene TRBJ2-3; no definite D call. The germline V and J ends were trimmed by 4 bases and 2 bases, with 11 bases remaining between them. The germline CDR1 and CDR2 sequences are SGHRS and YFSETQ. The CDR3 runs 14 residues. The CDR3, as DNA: TGCGCCAGCAGCGGCCCGCTCCCCACAGATACGCAGTATTTT. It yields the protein CASSGPLPTDTQYF.

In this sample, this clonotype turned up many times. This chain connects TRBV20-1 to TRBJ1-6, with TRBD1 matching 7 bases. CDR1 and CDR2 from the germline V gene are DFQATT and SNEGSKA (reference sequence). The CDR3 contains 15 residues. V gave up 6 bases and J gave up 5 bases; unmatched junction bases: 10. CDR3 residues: CSAEKNRGNNSPLHF. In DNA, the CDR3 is TGCAGTGCGGAAAAAAACAGGGGAAATAATTCACCCCTCCACTTT.

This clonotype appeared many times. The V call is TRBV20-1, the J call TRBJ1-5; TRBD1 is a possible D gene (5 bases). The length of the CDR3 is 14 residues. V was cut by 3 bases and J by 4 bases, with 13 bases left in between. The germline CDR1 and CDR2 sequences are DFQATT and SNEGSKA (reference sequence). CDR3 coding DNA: TGCAGTGCTAGTTGGGGGGGAAGTAATCAGCCCCAGCATTTT. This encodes CSASWGGSNQPQHF.

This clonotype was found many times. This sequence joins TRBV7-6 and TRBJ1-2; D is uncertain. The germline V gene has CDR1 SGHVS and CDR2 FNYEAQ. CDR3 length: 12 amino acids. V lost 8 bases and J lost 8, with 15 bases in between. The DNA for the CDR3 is TGTGCCAGCGCTCGGACCAAAGGCGGCTACACCTTC. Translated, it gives CASARTKGGYTF.

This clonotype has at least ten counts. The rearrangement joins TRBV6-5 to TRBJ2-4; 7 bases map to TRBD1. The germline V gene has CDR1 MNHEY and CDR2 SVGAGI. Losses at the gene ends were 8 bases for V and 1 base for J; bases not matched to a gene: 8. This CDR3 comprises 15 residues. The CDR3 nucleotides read TGTGCCAGCCAACGCGACAGGGACGCCAAAAACATTCAGTACTTC. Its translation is CASQRDRDAKNIQYF.

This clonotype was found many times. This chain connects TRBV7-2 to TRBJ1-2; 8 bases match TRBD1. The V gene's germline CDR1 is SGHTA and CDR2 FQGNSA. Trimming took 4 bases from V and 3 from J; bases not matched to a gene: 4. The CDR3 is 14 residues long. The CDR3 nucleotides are TGTGCCAGCAGCTCAAACAGGGGGGACTATGGCTACACCTTC. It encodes CASSSNRGDYGYTF.